This section outlines one T cell receptor beta chain sequence together with its context. These data are taken from a study of monozygotic twins with inflammatory bowel disease. TCRdb re-called the 5' RACE reads, yielding one record per CDR3 amino acid sequence without DNA. The sample's table shows approximately 400,000 distinct CDR3 sequences. Whole-blood total RNA was extracted without T cell sorting. The sequenced material came from blood. This clonotype originated in a human donor with ulcerative colitis or Crohn's disease, or a healthy co-twin of an affected twin (not recorded which).

CDR3 residues: CASSDGGHLNTEAFF. The chain uses TRBV10-2 and TRBJ1-1; TCRdb outputs TRBD1, but without DNA this stays unchecked. Germline V CDR1 and CDR2: WSHSY, SAAADI. This CDR3 has 15 residues.